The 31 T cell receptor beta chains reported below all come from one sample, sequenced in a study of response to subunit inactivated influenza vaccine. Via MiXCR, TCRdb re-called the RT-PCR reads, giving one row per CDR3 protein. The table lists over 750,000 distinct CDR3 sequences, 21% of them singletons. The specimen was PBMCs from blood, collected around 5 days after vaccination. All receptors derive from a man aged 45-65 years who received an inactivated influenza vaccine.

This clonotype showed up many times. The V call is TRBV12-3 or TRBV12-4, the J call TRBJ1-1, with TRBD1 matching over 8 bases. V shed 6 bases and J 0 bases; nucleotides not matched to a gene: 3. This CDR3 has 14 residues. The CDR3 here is CASSPTGVNTEAFF. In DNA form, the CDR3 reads TGTGCCAGCAGCCCGACAGGGGTGAACACTGAAGCTTTCTTT.

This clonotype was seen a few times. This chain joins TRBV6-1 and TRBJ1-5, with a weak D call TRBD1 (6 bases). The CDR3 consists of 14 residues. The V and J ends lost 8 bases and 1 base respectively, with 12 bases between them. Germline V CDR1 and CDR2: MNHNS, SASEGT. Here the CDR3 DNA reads TGTGCCAGCCTCGAGGGGGTGAGCAATCAGCCCCAGCATTTT. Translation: CASLEGVSNQPQHF.

Here the CDR3 DNA reads TGTGCCACCAGCTCAGGGACAGGGGGCCTTTACGAGCAGTACTTC. It specifies CATSSGTGGLYEQYF. The chain has TRBV15 and TRBJ2-7, with TRBD1 matching over 12 bases. CDR1 LNHNV and CDR2 YYDKDF come from the germline V gene (reference sequence). The CDR3 length is 15 residues. Unmatched junction bases numbered 6, after V lost 5 bases and J lost 4 bases.

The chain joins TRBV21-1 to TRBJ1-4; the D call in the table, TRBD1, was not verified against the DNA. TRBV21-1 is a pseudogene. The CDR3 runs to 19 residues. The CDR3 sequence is CASSNTTGGPGQGCEKLFF. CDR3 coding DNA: TGTGCCAGCAGCAATACAACAGGGGGCCCGGGACAGGGGTGTGAAAAACTGTTTTTT.

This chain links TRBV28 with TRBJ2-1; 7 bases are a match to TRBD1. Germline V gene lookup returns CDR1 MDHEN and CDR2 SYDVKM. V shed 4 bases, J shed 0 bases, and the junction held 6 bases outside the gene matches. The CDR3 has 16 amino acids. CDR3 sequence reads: CASSSQTGYSYNEQFF. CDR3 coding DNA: TGTGCCAGCAGTTCTCAGACAGGGTACTCCTACAATGAGCAGTTCTTC.

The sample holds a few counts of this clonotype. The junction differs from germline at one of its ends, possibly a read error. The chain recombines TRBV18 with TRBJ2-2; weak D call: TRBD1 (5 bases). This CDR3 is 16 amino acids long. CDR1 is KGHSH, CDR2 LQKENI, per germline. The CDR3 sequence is CASSPLETANSGELFF. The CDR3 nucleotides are TGTGCCAGCTCACCACTGGAGACAGCGAACAGCGGGGAGCTGTTTTTT. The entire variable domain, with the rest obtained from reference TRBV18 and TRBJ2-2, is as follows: NAGVMQNPRHLVRRRGQEARLRCSPMKGHSHVYWYRQLPEEGLKFMVYLQKENIIDESGMPKERFSAEFPKEGPSILRIQQVVRGDSAAYFCASSPLETANSGELFFGEGSRLTVL.

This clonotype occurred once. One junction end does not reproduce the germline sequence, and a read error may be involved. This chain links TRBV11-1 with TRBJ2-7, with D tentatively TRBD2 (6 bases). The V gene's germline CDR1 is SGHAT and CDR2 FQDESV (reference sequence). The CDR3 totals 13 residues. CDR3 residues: CASRFRSGNEQYF. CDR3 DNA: TGTGCCAGCCGCTTCCGTAGCGGCAACGAGCAGTACTTC.

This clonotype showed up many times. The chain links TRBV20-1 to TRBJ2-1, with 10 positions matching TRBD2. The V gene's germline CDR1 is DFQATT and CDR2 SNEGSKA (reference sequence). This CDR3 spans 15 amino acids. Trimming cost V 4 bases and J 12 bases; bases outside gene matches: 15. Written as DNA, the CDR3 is TGCAGTGCTACCAAGCGGGAGGGCCTGAATAGAGCGCAGTTCTTC. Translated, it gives CSATKREGLNRAQFF.

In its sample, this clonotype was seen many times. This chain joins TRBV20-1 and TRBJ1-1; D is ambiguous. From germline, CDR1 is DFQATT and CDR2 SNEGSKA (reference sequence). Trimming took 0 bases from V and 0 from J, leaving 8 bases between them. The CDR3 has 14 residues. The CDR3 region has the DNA TGCAGTGCTAGAGATCGGGTGGTGAACACTGAAGCTTTCTTT. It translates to CSARDRVVNTEAFF.

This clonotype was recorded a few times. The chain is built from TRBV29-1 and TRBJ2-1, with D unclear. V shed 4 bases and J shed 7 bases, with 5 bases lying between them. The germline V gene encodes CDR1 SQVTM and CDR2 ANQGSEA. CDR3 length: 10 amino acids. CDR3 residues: CSVGENEQFF. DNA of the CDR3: TGCAGCGTTGGAGAGAATGAGCAGTTCTTC.

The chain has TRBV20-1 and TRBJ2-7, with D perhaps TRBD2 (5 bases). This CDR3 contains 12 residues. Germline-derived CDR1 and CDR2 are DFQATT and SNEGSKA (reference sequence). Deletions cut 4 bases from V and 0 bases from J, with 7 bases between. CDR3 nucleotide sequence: TGCAGTGCTATCGGGAACTCCTACGAGCAGTACTTC. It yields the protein CSAIGNSYEQYF.

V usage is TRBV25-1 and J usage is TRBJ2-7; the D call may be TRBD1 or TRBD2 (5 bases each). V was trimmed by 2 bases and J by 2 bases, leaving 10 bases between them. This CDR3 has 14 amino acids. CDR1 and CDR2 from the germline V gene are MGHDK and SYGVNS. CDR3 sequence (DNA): TGTGCCAGCAGTGAAGGGACGGGGCCCTACGAGCAGTACTTC. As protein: CASSEGTGPYEQYF.

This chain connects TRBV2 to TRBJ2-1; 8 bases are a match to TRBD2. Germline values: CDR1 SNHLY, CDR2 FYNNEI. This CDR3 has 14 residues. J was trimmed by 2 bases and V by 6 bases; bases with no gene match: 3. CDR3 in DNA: TGTGCCAGCAGAGACGGGGGGGCCTACAATGAGCAGTTCTTC. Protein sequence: CASRDGGAYNEQFF.

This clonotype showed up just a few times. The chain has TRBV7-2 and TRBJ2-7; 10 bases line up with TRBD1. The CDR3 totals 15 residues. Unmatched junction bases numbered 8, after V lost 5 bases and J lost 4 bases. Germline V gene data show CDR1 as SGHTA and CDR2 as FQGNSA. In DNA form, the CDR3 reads TGTGCCAGCAGCGTTACCGGGACAGGGGAGTACGAGCAGTACTTC. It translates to CASSVTGTGEYEQYF.

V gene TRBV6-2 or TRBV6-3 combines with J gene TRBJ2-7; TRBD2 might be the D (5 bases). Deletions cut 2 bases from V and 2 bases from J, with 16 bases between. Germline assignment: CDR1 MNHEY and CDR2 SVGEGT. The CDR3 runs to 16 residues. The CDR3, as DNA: TGTGCCAGCAGTTACCGTCGTGGCGGGCCCACCTACGAGCAGTACTTC. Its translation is CASSYRRGGPTYEQYF.

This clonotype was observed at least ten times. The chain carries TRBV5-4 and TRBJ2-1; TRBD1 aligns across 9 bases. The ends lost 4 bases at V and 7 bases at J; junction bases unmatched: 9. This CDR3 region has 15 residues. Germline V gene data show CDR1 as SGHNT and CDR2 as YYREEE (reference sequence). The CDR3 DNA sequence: TGTGCCAGCAGCCCCCGGGACAGGGATAGGAATGAGCAGTTCTTC. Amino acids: CASSPRDRDRNEQFF.

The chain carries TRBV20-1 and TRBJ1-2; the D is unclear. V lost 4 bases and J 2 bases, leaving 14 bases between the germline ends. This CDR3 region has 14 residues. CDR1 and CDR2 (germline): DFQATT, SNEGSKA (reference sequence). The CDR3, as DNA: TGCAGTGCTACTCGGGGAGGGTTGAACTATGGCTACACCTTC. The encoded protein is CSATRGGLNYGYTF.

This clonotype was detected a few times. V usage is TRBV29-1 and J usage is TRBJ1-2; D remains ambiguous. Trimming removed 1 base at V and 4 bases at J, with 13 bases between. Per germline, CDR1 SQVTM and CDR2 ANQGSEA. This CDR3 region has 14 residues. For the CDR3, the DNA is TGCAGCGTTGAAGTAACGTATGGGGTCTATGGCTACACCTTC. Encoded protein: CSVEVTYGVYGYTF.

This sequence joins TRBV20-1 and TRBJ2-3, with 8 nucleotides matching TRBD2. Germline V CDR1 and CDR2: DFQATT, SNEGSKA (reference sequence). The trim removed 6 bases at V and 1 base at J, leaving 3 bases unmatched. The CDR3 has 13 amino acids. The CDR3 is CSAPAGGTDTQYF. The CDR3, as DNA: TGCAGTGCCCCAGCGGGAGGCACAGATACGCAGTATTTT.

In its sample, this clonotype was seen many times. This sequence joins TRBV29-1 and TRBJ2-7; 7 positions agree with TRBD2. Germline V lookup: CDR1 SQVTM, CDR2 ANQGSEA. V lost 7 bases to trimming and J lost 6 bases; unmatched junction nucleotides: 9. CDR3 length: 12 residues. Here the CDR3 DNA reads TGCAGCGCACGGCTAGGGGAGGGCGAGCAGTACTTC. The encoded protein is CSARLGEGEQYF.

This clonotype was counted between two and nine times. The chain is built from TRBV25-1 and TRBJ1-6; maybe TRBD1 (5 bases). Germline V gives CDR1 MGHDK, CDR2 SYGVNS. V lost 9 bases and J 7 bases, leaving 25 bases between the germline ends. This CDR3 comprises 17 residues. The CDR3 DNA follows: TGTGCCAGTTCCGATACTCAGGTGTCTGCAGGGAATTCACCCCTCCACTTT. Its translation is CASSDTQVSAGNSPLHF.

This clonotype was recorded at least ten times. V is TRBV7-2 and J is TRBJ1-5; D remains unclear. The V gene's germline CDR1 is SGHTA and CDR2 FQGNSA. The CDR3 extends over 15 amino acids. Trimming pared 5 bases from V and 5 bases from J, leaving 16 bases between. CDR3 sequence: CASSPRAQVDQPQHF. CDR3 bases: TGTGCCAGCAGCCCCCGGGCCCAAGTCGATCAGCCCCAGCATTTT.

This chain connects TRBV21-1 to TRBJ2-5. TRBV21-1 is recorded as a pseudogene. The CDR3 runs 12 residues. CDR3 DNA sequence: TGTGCCAGCAGCAAATCAGCGGAGACCCAGTACTTC. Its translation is CASSKSAETQYF.

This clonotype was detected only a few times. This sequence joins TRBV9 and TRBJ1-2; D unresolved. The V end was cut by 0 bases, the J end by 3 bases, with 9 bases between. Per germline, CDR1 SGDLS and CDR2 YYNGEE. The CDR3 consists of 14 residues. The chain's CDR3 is CASSVASGDYGYTF. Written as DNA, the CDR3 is TGTGCCAGCAGCGTAGCATCAGGAGACTATGGCTACACCTTC.

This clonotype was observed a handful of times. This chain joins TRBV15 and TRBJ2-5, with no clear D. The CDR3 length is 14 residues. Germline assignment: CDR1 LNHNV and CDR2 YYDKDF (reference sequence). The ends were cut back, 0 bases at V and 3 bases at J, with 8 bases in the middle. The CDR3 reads CATSRDYSEETQYF. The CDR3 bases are TGTGCCACCAGCAGAGATTACTCAGAAGAGACCCAGTACTTC.

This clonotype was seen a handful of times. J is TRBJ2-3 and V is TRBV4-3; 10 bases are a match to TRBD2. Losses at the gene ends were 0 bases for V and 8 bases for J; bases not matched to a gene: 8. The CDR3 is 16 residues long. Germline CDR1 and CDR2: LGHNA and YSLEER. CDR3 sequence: CASSQDLSSGRGTQYF. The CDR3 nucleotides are TGCGCCAGCAGCCAAGATTTGTCTAGCGGGAGAGGTACGCAGTATTTT.

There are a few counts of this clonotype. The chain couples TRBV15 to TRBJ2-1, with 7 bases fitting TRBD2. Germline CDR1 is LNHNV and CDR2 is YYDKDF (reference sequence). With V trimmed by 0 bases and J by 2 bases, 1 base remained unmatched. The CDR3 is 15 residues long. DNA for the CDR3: TGTGCCACCAGCAGAGAGAGCGGGACCTACAATGAGCAGTTCTTC. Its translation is CATSRESGTYNEQFF. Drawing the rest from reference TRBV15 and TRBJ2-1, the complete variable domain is DAMVIQNPRYQVTQFGKPVTLSCSQTLNHNVMYWYQQKSSQAPKLLFHYYDKDFNNEADTPDNFQSRRPNTSFCFLDIRSPGLGDTAMYLCATSRESGTYNEQFFGPGTRLTVL.

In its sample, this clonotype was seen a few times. CDR3 DNA sequence: TGTGCCAGCCGTCCGGACTTCTCCTACACCGGGGAGCTGTTTTTT. This encodes CASRPDFSYTGELFF. The chain is built from TRBV21-1 and TRBJ2-2; the listed D gene, TRBD2, was not tested against the DNA. TRBV21-1 constitutes a pseudogene. The CDR3 has 15 residues.

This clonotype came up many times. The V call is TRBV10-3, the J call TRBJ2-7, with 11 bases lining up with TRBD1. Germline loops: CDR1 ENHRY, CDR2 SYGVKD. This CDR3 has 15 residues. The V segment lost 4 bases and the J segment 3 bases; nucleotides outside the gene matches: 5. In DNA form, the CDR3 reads TGTGCCATCAGTGGAGGACAGGGGGCTTTCTACGAGCAGTACTTC. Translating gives CAISGGQGAFYEQYF.

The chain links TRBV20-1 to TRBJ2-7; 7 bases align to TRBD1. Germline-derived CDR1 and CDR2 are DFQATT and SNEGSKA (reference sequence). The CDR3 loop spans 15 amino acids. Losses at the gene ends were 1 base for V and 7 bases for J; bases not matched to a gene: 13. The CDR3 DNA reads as TGCAGTGCTAGAGTAGCCGGGACAGTTGGGGGTGAGCAGTACTTC. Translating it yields CSARVAGTVGGEQYF.

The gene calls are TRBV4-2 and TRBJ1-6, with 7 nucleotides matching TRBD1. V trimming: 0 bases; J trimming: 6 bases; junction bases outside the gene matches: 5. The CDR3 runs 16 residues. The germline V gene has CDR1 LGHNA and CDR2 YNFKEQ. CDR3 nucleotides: TGTGCCAGCAGCCAAGAGTATCGACAGGGTAATTCACCCCTCCACTTT. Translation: CASSQEYRQGNSPLHF.